This TCR beta chain was sequenced for a study of shared clonotypes between healthy human individuals. Overall study results and limits: Relative to their counterparts shared across all four donors, non-shared clonotypes exhibited diminished generation probabilities. In general, naive subsets displayed greater estimated richness than memory subsets did.

Produced via immunoSEQ multiplex PCR; TCRdb's table is partial and in-frame only. In the table there are 2.3 million or so clones, roughly 93% of which are singletons. This clone was detected a few times. Its target is not known. V gave up 5 bases and J gave up 5 bases, with 13 bases separating them. Germline-derived CDR1 and CDR2 are SGHAT and FQNNGV. This CDR3 is built from 14 residues. The rearrangement joins TRBV11-2 to TRBJ1-3; D gene uncertain. The sample consisted of naive CD4+ T cells from PBMCs. The sample's subset: CD45RA+ positively selected. This TCR was sampled from a man aged 18 to 29 in good health. Some clones in this sample may be carry-over from other donors' samples. CDR3 residues: CASSPVGSRNTIYF. CDR3 in DNA: TGTGCCAGCAGCCCCGTGGGGTCTCGAAACACCATATATTTT. The full variable domain, rest sourced from reference TRBV11-2 and TRBJ1-3, is EAGVAQSPRYKIIEKRQSVAFWCNPISGHATLYWYQQILGQGPKLLIQFQNNGVVDDSQLPKDRFSAERLKGVDSTLKIQPAKLEDSAVYLCASSPVGSRNTIYFGEGSWLTVV.